Detailed here is one TCR beta chain. With 2 bases removed from V and 8 bases from J, the gap between germline ends came to 18 bases. Germline values: CDR1 SGHTA, CDR2 FQGNSA. The CDR3 is made up of 15 amino acids. These data are taken from a study of cytomegalovirus exposure and HLA in healthy donors. The PCR had 60 Vbeta and 13 Jbeta primers. TCRdb keeps only in-frame clones here, not all; method: immunoSEQ multiplex PCR. Of more than 95,000 clones in the sample, roughly 70% were seen once. V is TRBV7-2 and J is TRBJ1-2; D gene ambiguous. This clonotype was sampled from a man under 40 in good health and CMV-seronegative. Sequencing was done on a sample of PBMCs. CDR3 bases: TGTGCCAGCAGCTTAAGGTCTAGCGGTCGGGTCGGCTACACCTTC. Translation gives CASSLRSSGRVGYTF.